This TCR beta chain was observed in a study of blood T cells in healthy people across ages. General study findings and limits: Observed TCR beta diversity showed a strong correlation with the percentage of naive T cells as measured by flow cytometry. As age increased, TCR beta diversity per million T cells fell in a roughly linear fashion.

With 1 base removed from V and 2 bases from J, the gap between germline ends came to 18 bases. This CDR3 is 17 amino acids long. Germline V lookup: CDR1 SGHDN, CDR2 FVKESK. Together with a sample-barcoded 5' primer, a J-beta primer mix was included in a second PCR lasting about 7 to 11 cycles. TCRdb fed the 5' RACE reads into MiXCR, producing one record per CDR3 protein. The top ten hold 23% of the sample, which has 1.8 million or so distinct CDR3 sequences, roughly two fifths seen once. Notes on this clonotype: Its antigen is unknown.

Input material: blood. This sequence was found in a human donor in good health. V gene TRBV14 combines with J gene TRBJ2-7; perhaps TRBD1 as D (6 bases). The DNA of the CDR3 is TGTGCCAGCAGCCAAGTGAAGGGGGAGAGCTCGACCTACGAGCAGTACTTC. Its protein is CASSQVKGESSTYEQYF.